Listed here is a single TCR beta chain. The data stem from a study of T-cell reconstitution after alpha-beta-depleted transplantation in children. The TCRbeta library was prepared with unique molecular identifiers. Via MiXCR, TCRdb re-called the PCR reads, giving one row per CDR3 protein. The sample lists 450,000 to 600,000 distinct CDR3 sequences; roughly 33% were seen once. The sequenced sample was PBMCs from the stem cell graft donor, obtained from the stem cell graft. The sequence derives from a human donor who donated a stem cell graft to a child with aplastic anemia.

This chain's CDR3 is CASSEWGRLGMTSNQPQHF. CDR3 sequence (DNA): TGTGCCAGCAGTGAATGGGGGCGGTTGGGTATGACGAGCAATCAGCCCCAGCATTTT. V is TRBV2 and J is TRBJ1-5; D perhaps matches TRBD1 (6 bases). The CDR3 has 19 amino acids. Germline V gene data show CDR1 as SNHLY and CDR2 as FYNNEI. Trimming stripped 2 bases from V and 1 base from J, with 21 bases between.